Listed below are T cell receptor beta chains from one sample, sequenced in a study of post-analysis software for immune sequencing data. TCRdb fed the PCR reads into MiXCR, producing one record per CDR3 protein. The table shows roughly 430,000 distinct CDR3 sequences, with 30% to 40% occurring only once. Source material: blood. These receptors were taken from a girl aged 2 to 10 with multiple sclerosis. The CDR3 runs from the conserved cysteine through the conserved F or W. Part of the rows lack a size; the others show once, few, many or a class for expanded clones.

clone size	V gene	CDR3 length	CDR3 protein
NA	TRBV4-1	12	CASSRPNTEAFF
NA	TRBV27	17	CASSLTYRALLPTEAFF
NA	TRBV25-1	15	CASSEFGRGQYEQYF
few	TRBV28	15	CASTPGLPSTDTQYF
NA	TRBV5-1	20	CASRSVPGKTGEGVRSGYTF
few	TRBV6-5	15	CASSYSGDGGYGYTF
few	TRBV20-1	13	CSAPGGAAPEAFF
few	TRBV7-2	16	CASSPTLGTGNYEQYF
once	TRBV7-9	16	CASTSTSSTSYNEQFF
NA	TRBV7-2	16	CASSLASGGLQETQYF
NA	TRBV12-3/TRBV12-4	15	CASSPHRDGKTEAFF
NA	TRBV29-1	13	CSVSRLGIYEQYF
few	TRBV20-1	11	CSASGTYGYTF
NA	TRBV29-1	13	CSVGQKLAFGQYF
NA	TRBV28	12	CASIGPTYEQYF
NA	TRBV29-1	14	CSVVRDRGGNEQFF
few	TRBV20-1	13	CSARASSEYEQYF
few	TRBV7-8	17	CASSFDPRGGRTDTQYF
NA	TRBV12-3/TRBV12-4	14	CASSHPGTGVEAFF
NA	TRBV4-3	15	CASSQNLAEGETQYF
NA	TRBV4-3	15	CASSQVLAGANVLTF
NA	TRBV4-2	14	CASSQDLVANEQFF
NA	TRBV7-9	12	CASSVGSYEQYF
NA	TRBV6-2/TRBV6-3	15	CASESSPVRGETQYF
NA	TRBV3-1	15	CASSREQSGAYEQYF
NA	TRBV2	14	CASSDYRGRQPQHF
NA	TRBV4-1	18	CASSNGEGAGGPKRELFF
NA	TRBV12-3/TRBV12-4	15	CASSFGRVPNYGYTF
NA	TRBV20-1	9	CSARGIAFF
NA	TRBV2	14	CASAAGLAKNIQYF
few	TRBV7-8	17	CASSLALLAGPKGAQYF
NA	TRBV20-1	15	CSARGTIWTYNEQFF
NA	TRBV29-1	14	CSVVPPGRSYEQYF
NA	TRBV20-1	14	CSARDGVGVHEQYF
NA	TRBV11-2	15	CASSQGSWPYNEQFF
NA	TRBV18	14	CASSLLQGIAEAFF
NA	TRBV29-1	14	CSSMRGGRTDTQYF
NA	TRBV20-1	12	CSAQTANYGYTF
few	TRBV7-9	18	CASSRATSGYSGANVLTF
NA	TRBV28	17	CASSFWEGTGNTGELFF
NA	TRBV10-3	13	CAISAAGQETQYF
NA	TRBV12-3/TRBV12-4	15	CASSGVRDWNNEQFF
NA	TRBV10-3	15	CAISVLTGEGYGYTF
NA	TRBV6-6	12	CASSSGNNEQFF
few	TRBV5-1	15	CASSLAPGANYGYTF
NA	TRBV10-3	13	CAIWREGLDTQYF
NA	TRBV4-1	15	CASSQLSGVNEKLFF
few	TRBV10-3	14	CAISEAPSALQQYF
once	TRBV9	15	CASSVVAGGGDTQYF
NA	TRBV21-1	15	CASSKGGGSTDTQYF
NA	TRBV27	17	CASSSKLGAGLHSPLHF
NA	TRBV3-1	14	CASSQAGYVNEQFF
NA	TRBV7-2	15	CASSLHGEISTEQFF
NA	TRBV7-6	16	CASSSRLAGGVETQYF
few	TRBV6-2/TRBV6-3	16	CASSYPTSGEGDEQFF
few	TRBV3-1	14	CASSTFYTGNEQFF
NA	TRBV28	12	CASGTNRYEQYF
NA	TRBV28	16	CASSLWGGTPAYEQYF
few	TRBV24-1	13	CATSDSNNEKLFF
NA	TRBV11-2	16	CASSSATGQGSNEQFF